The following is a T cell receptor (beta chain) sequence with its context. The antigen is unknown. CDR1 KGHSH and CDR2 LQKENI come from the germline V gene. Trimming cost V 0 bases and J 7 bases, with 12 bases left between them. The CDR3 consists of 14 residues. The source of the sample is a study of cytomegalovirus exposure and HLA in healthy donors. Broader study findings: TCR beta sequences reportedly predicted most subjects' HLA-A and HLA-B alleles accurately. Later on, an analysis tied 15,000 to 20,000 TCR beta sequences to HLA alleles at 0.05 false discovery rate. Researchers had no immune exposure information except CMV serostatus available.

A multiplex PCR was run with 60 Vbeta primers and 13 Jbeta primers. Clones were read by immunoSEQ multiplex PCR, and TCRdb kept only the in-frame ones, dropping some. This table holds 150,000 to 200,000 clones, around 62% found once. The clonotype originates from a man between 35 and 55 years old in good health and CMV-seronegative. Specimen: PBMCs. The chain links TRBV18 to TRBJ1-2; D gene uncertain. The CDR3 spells CASSPPLRGGGYTF. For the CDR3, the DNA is TGTGCCAGCTCACCACCCCTCCGGGGAGGTGGCTACACCTTC.